These T cell receptor beta chains were read from a single sample in a study of T cell repertoires in cytomegalovirus infection. TCRdb ran MiXCR on the reads and lists one entry per CDR3 protein. The sample includes around 180,000 distinct CDR3 sequences, about 28% of them seen just once. Material: PBMCs. These receptors were collected from a human donor in good health (CMV status not recorded). Some clones in this sample may be carry-over from other donors' samples. Both conserved end residues are part of each CDR3. D genes are given only for firm matches. The size entry is marked missing in some rows and otherwise reads once, few, many or a size class.

TRBJ1-6,NA,TRBV25-1,TRBD1,TGTGCCAGCAGTGTGGGGACAGGGGGAAGGAATTCACCCCTCCACTTT,CASSVGTGGRNSPLHF
TRBJ2-5,NA,TRBV29-1,NA,TGCAGCGTTGAGTCAGAACAAGAGACCCAGTACTTC,CSVESEQETQYF
TRBJ1-2,few,TRBV5-8,NA,TGTGCCAGCACCCCTAGGGTCTGGGGCTATGGCTACACCTTC,CASTPRVWGYGYTF
TRBJ2-2,NA,TRBV7-2,NA,TGTGCCAGCAGCCAGGGGACTTTTAGAGGGACCGGGGAGCTGTTTTTT,CASSQGTFRGTGELFF
TRBJ1-1,few,TRBV29-1,TRBD1,TGCAGCGTTGTCGAGGGGGCGGCAGAAGCTTTCTTT,CSVVEGAAEAFF
TRBJ1-5,NA,TRBV5-6,NA,TGTGCCAGCAGCTTGGGGGGTCTTGGACCCCAGCATTTT,CASSLGGLGPQHF
TRBJ1-1,many,TRBV12-3/TRBV12-4,TRBD1,TGTGCCAGCACTTTATTGGACAGGAGAGTAGCTTTCTTT,CASTLLDRRVAFF
TRBJ2-3,many,TRBV7-2,NA,TGTGCCAGCAGCTTATGGGATCCGGGCACAGATACGCAGTATTTT,CASSLWDPGTDTQYF
TRBJ1-2,many,TRBV7-8,TRBD1,TGTGCCAGCAGCTTGGCGACAGGGGGCTCTGGCTACACCTTC,CASSLATGGSGYTF
TRBJ2-3,NA,TRBV7-2,TRBD2,TGTGCCAGCAGCCCCCGTTTAGCGGGACCCAGCACAGATACGCAGTATTTT,CASSPRLAGPSTDTQYF
TRBJ2-7,NA,TRBV6-2/TRBV6-3,NA,TGTGCCAGCAGTTACGTCTCCTACGAGCAGTACTTC,CASSYVSYEQYF
TRBJ2-1,NA,TRBV5-1,TRBD2,TGCGCCAGCTCCCCGGGGGGGGTTCAACATGAGCAGTTCTTC,CASSPGGVQHEQFF
TRBJ1-2,many,TRBV7-2,NA,TGTGCCAGCAGCGATACAACTAACTATGGCTACACCTTC,CASSDTTNYGYTF
TRBJ1-2,few,TRBV12-3/TRBV12-4,NA,TGTGCCAGCAGTCTCCGGACAGCAGGGGACTATGGCTACACCTTC,CASSLRTAGDYGYTF
TRBJ1-1,NA,TRBV19,NA,TGTGCCAGTAGTAAGGGCGCAGGGGCAATGAACACTGAAGCTTTCTTT,CASSKGAGAMNTEAFF
TRBJ2-7,NA,TRBV29-1,NA,TGCAGCGTCCCAGGCAGGGCAGCCTACGAGCAGTACTTC,CSVPGRAAYEQYF
TRBJ2-7,few,TRBV29-1,NA,TGCAGCGTTCTGGGCTACGAGCAGTACTTC,CSVLGYEQYF
TRBJ1-6,NA,TRBV7-6,NA,TGTGCCAGCGCACCCGAGGGATATTCACCCCTCCACTTT,CASAPEGYSPLHF
TRBJ2-2,NA,TRBV2,NA,TGTGCCAGAACGAACACCGGGGAGCTGTTTTTT,CARTNTGELFF
TRBJ1-2,few,TRBV12-3/TRBV12-4,TRBD1,TGTGCCAGCAGTCCTACAGCGGCAGGGGGTTATGGCTACACCTTC,CASSPTAAGGYGYTF
TRBJ2-1,many,TRBV7-8,NA,TGTGCCAGCAGCTTTATCCCCACCCGAGTCTCCTACAATGAGCAGTTCTTC,CASSFIPTRVSYNEQFF
TRBJ2-7,many,TRBV7-8,NA,TGTGCCAGCAACGCAGGGCTTTTGATAGACGAGCAGTACTTC,CASNAGLLIDEQYF
TRBJ1-1,few,TRBV7-2,NA,TGTGCCAGCAGCTTATCGGCGGGGGCGAACACTGAAGCTTTCTTT,CASSLSAGANTEAFF